A selection of T cell receptor beta chains follows, all from one sample in a study of blood T cell repertoires in COVID-19. The table came from immunoSEQ multiplex PCR; TCRdb's copy has only in-frame clones and leaves some out. The sample lists about 130,000 clones; around nine tenths were seen once. Sequenced: peripheral blood. These receptors all come from a woman aged 70-85 years with COVID-19, enrolled during active disease. The CDR3 runs from the conserved cysteine through the conserved F or W. The D gene is left open where the match is weak. Expanded clones are given a class, and other clones once, few, many or no size at all.

>TRBJ1-1|TRBV5-1|.|TRBD1
CASSYKTGFDMNTEAFF
TGCGCCAGCAGTTACAAGACAGGGTTCGATATGAACACTGAAGCTTTCTTT
>TRBJ2-3|TRBV27|.|.
CASSPQGMGGTDTQYF
TGTGCCAGCAGTCCGCAGGGAATGGGGGGTACAGATACGCAGTATTTT
>TRBJ2-1|TRBV12-3/TRBV12-4|.|TRBD2
CASSLWGGQFF
TGTGCCAGCAGTTTATGGGGGGGACAGTTCTTC
>TRBJ1-5|TRBV9|.|.
CASSVSPSSNQPQHF
TGTGCCAGCAGCGTATCCCCGAGTAGCAATCAGCCCCAGCATTTT
>TRBJ2-2|TRBV3-1/TRBV3-2|.|.
CASSQDPQGLWELFF
TGTGCCAGCAGCCAAGATCCACAGGGCTTATGGGAGCTGTTTTTT
>TRBJ2-3|TRBV5-1|.|TRBD2
CASRRELAGISDTQYF
TGCGCCAGCAGAAGGGAGCTAGCGGGGATTTCAGATACGCAGTATTTT
>TRBJ1-5|TRBV7-8|once|TRBD1
CASSARDSHSNQPQHF
TGTGCCAGCAGCGCCCGGGACAGCCATTCCAATCAGCCCCAGCATTTT
>TRBJ2-5|TRBV7-9|.|.
CASPGPGRETQYF
TGTGCCAGCCCAGGACCGGGGAGAGAGACCCAGTACTTC
>TRBJ1-1|TRBV20-1|.|.
CSASSGQGWTEAFF
TGCAGTGCTAGTAGTGGGCAGGGGTGGACTGAAGCTTTCTTT
>TRBJ1-2|TRBV15|.|.
CATSREEGDGYTF
TGTGCCACCAGCAGAGAAGAGGGAGATGGCTACACCTTC
>TRBJ2-6|TRBV7-9|.|TRBD2
CASSLMLAGGHGANVLTF
TGTGCCAGCAGCTTAATGCTAGCGGGGGGGCATGGGGCCAACGTCCTGACTTTC
>TRBJ1-1|TRBV3-1/TRBV3-2|.|TRBD1
CASSPGTVYAGVNTEAFF
TGTGCCAGCAGCCCGGGGACAGTTTACGCGGGCGTGAACACTGAAGCTTTCTTT
>TRBJ1-3|TRBV4-1|.|.
CASSSPGSGNTIYF
TGCGCCAGCAGCTCTCCAGGCTCTGGAAACACCATATATTTT
>TRBJ1-2|TRBV5-6|.|.
CASSLRANYGYTF
TGTGCCAGCAGCTTGCGGGCTAACTATGGCTACACCTTC
>TRBJ1-2|TRBV3-1/TRBV3-2|.|TRBD1
CASRQGQGASYGYTF
TGTGCCAGCAGGCAGGGACAGGGGGCTTCCTATGGCTACACCTTC
>TRBJ2-5|TRBV6-5|.|.
CASSRERRAETQYF
TGTGCCAGCAGTCGGGAAAGGCGGGCTGAGACCCAGTACTTC
>TRBJ2-7|TRBV9|.|.
CASSAEPLADEQYF
TGTGCCAGCAGCGCCGAACCATTGGCAGACGAGCAGTACTTC